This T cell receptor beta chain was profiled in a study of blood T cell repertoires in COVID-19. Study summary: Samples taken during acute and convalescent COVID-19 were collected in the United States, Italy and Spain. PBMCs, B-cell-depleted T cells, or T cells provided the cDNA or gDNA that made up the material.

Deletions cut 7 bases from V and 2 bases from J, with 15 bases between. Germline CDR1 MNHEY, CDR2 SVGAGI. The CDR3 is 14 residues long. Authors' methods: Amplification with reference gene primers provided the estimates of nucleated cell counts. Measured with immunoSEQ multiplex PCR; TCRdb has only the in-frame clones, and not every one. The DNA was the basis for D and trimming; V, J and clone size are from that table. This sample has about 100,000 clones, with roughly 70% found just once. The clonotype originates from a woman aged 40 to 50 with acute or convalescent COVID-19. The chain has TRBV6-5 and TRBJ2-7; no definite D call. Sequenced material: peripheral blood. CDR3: CASIGVTPAYEQYF. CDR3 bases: TGTGCCAGCATAGGTGTGACTCCGGCCTACGAGCAGTACTTC.